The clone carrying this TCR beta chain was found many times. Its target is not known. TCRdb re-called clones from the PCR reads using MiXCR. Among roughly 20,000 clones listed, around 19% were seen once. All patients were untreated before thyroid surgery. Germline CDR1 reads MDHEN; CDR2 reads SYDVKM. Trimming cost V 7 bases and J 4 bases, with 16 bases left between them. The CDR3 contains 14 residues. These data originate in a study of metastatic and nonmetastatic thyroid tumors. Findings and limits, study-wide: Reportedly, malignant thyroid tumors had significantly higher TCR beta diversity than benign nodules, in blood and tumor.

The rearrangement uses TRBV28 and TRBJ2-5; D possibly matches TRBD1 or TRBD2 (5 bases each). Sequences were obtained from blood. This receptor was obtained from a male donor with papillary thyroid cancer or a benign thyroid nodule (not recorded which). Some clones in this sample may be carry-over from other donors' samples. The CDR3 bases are TGTGCCAGCACCTTAGGTGGGGGATCAGAGACCCAGTACTTC. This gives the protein CASTLGGGSETQYF.